This TCR beta chain was observed in a study of T cell repertoires and HLA-DP antigens. This CDR3 has 18 amino acids. CDR1 and CDR2 from the germline V gene are SGHTS and YDEGEE. V was pared by 4 bases and J by 3 bases, with 17 bases of the junction left unmatched. With respect to this clone: The antigen is unknown.

Amplification used primers for 54 TRBV and 13 TRBJ segments. This table comes from immunoSEQ multiplex PCR, and its TCRdb copy is limited to in-frame clones, with some not included. The data hold 55,000 to 80,000 clones, with around 80% observed a single time. CD4+ T cells were isolated untouched, roughly 98% pure. The chain joins TRBV5-8 to TRBJ1-1; 8 positions agree with TRBD1. This TCR was sampled from a man between 60 and 75 years old in good health and CMV-seronegative. The sequencing input was CD4+ T cells from PBMCs. CDR3 region: CASSQTQGGWTSYTEAFF. The CDR3 bases are TGTGCCAGCAGCCAAACACAGGGGGGATGGACCTCGTACACTGAAGCTTTCTTT.